The 17 T cell receptor beta chains below come from one sample, sequenced in a study of breast tumors, draining lymph nodes, adjacent tissues. TCRdb redid the calling of the multiplex PCR reads with MiXCR, one entry per CDR3 protein. The sample consists of about 200,000 distinct CDR3 sequences, roughly 31% of them appearing once. The lymph nodes were axillary draining lymph nodes from breast cancer patients. The sample consisted of axillary lymph node tissue. These receptors were taken from a female donor with breast cancer. Some clones in this sample may be carry-over from other donors' samples.

V usage is TRBV29-1 and J usage is TRBJ2-7; 9 nucleotides agree with TRBD2. The V gene end was trimmed by 8 bases and the J gene end by 4 bases; junction bases not matched to a gene: 21. CDR3 length equals 17 residues. Germline CDR1 and CDR2: SQVTM and ANQGSEA. In DNA form, the CDR3 reads TGCAGCTTGGGAACCGGGACTAGCCTACGGTTACGGTACGAGCAGTACTTC. This translates into CSLGTGTSLRLRYEQYF.

This clonotype occurred a few times. The chain joins TRBV3-1 to TRBJ2-2; the D is unclear. The germline CDR1 and CDR2 sequences are LGHDT and YNNKEL (reference sequence). This CDR3 is 14 amino acids long. Trimming removed 1 base from V and 8 bases from J, with 11 bases in between. DNA for the CDR3: TGTGCCAGCAGCCAAGCCCCTTTGACGGGGGAGCTGTTTTTT. Residues: CASSQAPLTGELFF.

This clonotype was counted many times. In DNA, the CDR3 is TGCGCCAGCAGATTGACAGGGCAGGAGACCCAGTACTTC. Its translation: CASRLTGQETQYF. This chain uses TRBV5-1 with TRBJ2-5; TRBD1 aligns across 7 bases. The CDR3 runs 13 residues. Germline loops: CDR1 SGHRS, CDR2 YFSETQ. The ends lost 5 bases at V and 5 bases at J; junction bases unmatched: 6.

In the case of this clonotype: It may be a read error: a sequence one base away is much more abundant. In this CDR3 the conserved last residue, phenylalanine or tryptophan, is missing, so a read error is likely. The rearrangement uses TRBV7-6 and TRBJ2-1; D call uncertain. The germline gives CDR1 SGHVS, CDR2 FNYEAQ. V was trimmed by 5 bases and J by 2 bases, leaving 7 bases between them. The CDR3 consists of 13 residues. CDR3: CASSQATYNEQFL. In DNA form, the CDR3 reads TGTGCCAGCAGCCAAGCTACCTACAATGAGCAGTTCCTC.

This clonotype occurred a few times. CDR3 sequence (DNA): TGTGCCAGCAGTGACGACAACCTTGAAGCTTTCTTT. Encoded protein: CASSDDNLEAFF. This sequence joins TRBV2 and TRBJ1-1; the D is unclear. The CDR3 length is 12 residues. Per germline, CDR1 SNHLY and CDR2 FYNNEI. Trimming pared 3 bases from V and 7 bases from J, leaving 9 bases between.

The genes are TRBV20-1 and TRBJ2-7; 14 bases are a match to TRBD2. V was clipped by 2 bases and J by 2 bases; unmatched bases: 8. Germline V gene data show CDR1 as DFQATT and CDR2 as SNEGSKA (reference sequence). The CDR3 has 17 residues. DNA for the CDR3: TGCAGTGCTAGACCCAGCGGGACTAGCGGGGGCCCCTACGAGCAGTACTTC. Protein: CSARPSGTSGGPYEQYF.

The sample holds many counts of this clonotype. The chain links TRBV7-9 to TRBJ2-2, with D hard to call. Germline loops: CDR1 SEHNR, CDR2 FQNEAQ (reference sequence). The V end lost 5 bases, the J end lost 5 bases, and 15 bases lay between the germline ends. This CDR3 has 15 residues. CDR3: CASSPKRTRTGELFF. The CDR3 nucleotides read TGTGCCAGCAGCCCCAAGCGAACGAGGACCGGGGAGCTGTTTTTT.

The chain recombines TRBV5-1 with TRBJ2-5; 10 bases match TRBD2. Per germline, CDR1 SGHRS and CDR2 YFSETQ. The CDR3 has 15 amino acids. V was pared by 2 bases and J by 2 bases, with 3 bases of the junction left unmatched. CDR3 coding DNA: TGCGCCAGCAGCTTCCTAGCGGGGGCTCAAGAGACCCAGTACTTC. Residues: CASSFLAGAQETQYF.

This clonotype appeared many times. J is TRBJ2-7 and V is TRBV4-3; a possible D gene is TRBD2 (6 bases). This CDR3 has 14 residues. V lost 0 bases and J 3 bases, leaving 9 bases between the germline ends. Germline CDR1 is LGHNA and CDR2 is YSLEER. The CDR3 spells CASSQEEGLYEQYF. The CDR3, as DNA: TGCGCCAGCAGCCAAGAGGAGGGCCTCTACGAGCAGTACTTC.

This clonotype was counted ten times or more. This chain uses TRBV3-1 with TRBJ2-7, with TRBD1 identical over 7 bases. CDR1 and CDR2 (germline): LGHDT, YNNKEL (reference sequence). This CDR3 has 12 residues. The V segment lost 1 base and the J segment 12 bases; nucleotides outside the gene matches: 6. CDR3 residues: CASSQGQGVRYF. The CDR3 DNA follows: TGTGCCAGCAGCCAAGGACAGGGAGTTCGGTACTTC.

As for this clonotype: The junction shows a germline mismatch at one end, possibly a read error. The rearrangement uses TRBV6-5 and TRBJ2-3, with 8 bases lining up with TRBD2. The CDR3 totals 16 residues. Germline CDR1 reads MNHEY; CDR2 reads SVGAGI. The CDR3 DNA reads as TGTGCCAGCAGTCACTCGGTACTAGCGGGCACAGATACGCAGTATTTT. Its translation is CASSHSVLAGTDTQYF.

Comment on this clonotype: Its ends do not fully match the called genes, so a read error is possible. This chain's CDR3 is CPSGLESDTQYF. CDR3 nucleotide sequence: TGCCCCTCGGGACTAGAATCAGATACGCAGTATTTT. V and J are TRBV7-9 and TRBJ2-3; TRBD2 matches 8 bases. The CDR3 totals 12 residues. CDR1 and CDR2 (germline): SEHNR, FQNEAQ (reference sequence).

The chain employs TRBV12-3 or TRBV12-4 and TRBJ2-5; TRBD2 matches at 10 bases. Trimming at V came to 1 base and at J to 0 bases, leaving 5 bases not matched to a gene. The CDR3 is 17 amino acids. In nucleotides, the CDR3 is TGTGCCAGCAGTTTAGTCCTAGCGGGGGACAACCAAGAGACCCAGTACTTC. Residues: CASSLVLAGDNQETQYF.

This clonotype has more than one count but fewer than ten. The rearrangement uses TRBV3-1 and TRBJ2-1; 9 positions match TRBD2. The CDR3 length is 15 residues. V shed 1 base and J 7 bases; nucleotides not matched to a gene: 5. Germline lookup yields CDR1 LGHDT and CDR2 YNNKEL (reference sequence). Here the CDR3 DNA reads TGTGCCAGCAGCCAAGTAAGCGGGGGGAAAAATGAGCAGTTCTTC. It translates to CASSQVSGGKNEQFF.

This clonotype turned up a few times. The chain links TRBV29-1 to TRBJ1-1; 9 bases fit TRBD1. This CDR3 is built from 14 residues. Germline-derived CDR1 and CDR2 are SQVTM and ANQGSEA. The V segment lost 5 bases and the J segment 7 bases; nucleotides outside the gene matches: 11. Here the CDR3 reads CSVRAGQGFDEAFF. The CDR3 DNA is TGCAGCGTTAGAGCAGGACAGGGGTTCGATGAAGCTTTCTTT.

This clonotype was seen at least ten times. The chain is built from TRBV20-1 and TRBJ1-5; D unresolved. CDR3 length: 13 residues. V lost 3 bases and J lost 6, with 12 bases in between. Per the germline V gene, CDR1 is DFQATT and CDR2 is SNEGSKA (reference sequence). The CDR3 here is CSASKGWSQPQHF. CDR3 nucleotide sequence: TGCAGTGCTAGTAAGGGTTGGAGTCAGCCCCAGCATTTT.

At least ten counts were recorded for this clonotype. The chain joins TRBV14 to TRBJ2-7; no clear D. The length of the CDR3 is 14 residues. Per germline, CDR1 SGHDN and CDR2 FVKESK. With 1 base removed from V and 7 bases from J, the gap between germline ends came to 14 bases. The CDR3 protein is CASSQVGPVGEQYF. The CDR3, as DNA: TGTGCCAGCAGCCAAGTTGGACCCGTAGGAGAGCAGTACTTC.